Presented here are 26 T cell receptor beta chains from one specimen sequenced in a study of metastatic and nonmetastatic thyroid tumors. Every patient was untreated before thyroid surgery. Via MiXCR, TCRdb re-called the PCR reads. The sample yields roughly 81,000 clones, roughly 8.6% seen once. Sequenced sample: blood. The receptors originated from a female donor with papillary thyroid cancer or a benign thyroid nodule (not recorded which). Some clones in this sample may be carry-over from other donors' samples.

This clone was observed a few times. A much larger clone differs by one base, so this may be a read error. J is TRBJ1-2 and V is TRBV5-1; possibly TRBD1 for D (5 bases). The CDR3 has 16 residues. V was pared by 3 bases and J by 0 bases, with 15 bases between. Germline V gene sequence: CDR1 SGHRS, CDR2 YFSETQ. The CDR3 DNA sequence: TGCGCCAGCAGCTGGGAGATCTGGGGCGCTAACTATGGCTACACCTTC. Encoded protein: CASSWEIWGANYGYTF.

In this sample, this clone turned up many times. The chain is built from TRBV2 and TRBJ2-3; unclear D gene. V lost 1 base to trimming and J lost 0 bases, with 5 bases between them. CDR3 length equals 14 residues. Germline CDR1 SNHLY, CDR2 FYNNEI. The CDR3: CASSEGQSTDTQYF. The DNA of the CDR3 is TGTGCCAGCAGTGAAGGCCAGAGCACAGATACGCAGTATTTT.

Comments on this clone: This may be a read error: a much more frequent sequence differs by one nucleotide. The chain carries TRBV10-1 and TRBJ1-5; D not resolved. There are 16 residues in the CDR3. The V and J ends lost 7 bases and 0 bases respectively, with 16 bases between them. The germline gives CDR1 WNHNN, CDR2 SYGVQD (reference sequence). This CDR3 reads CASISGRLYSNQPQHF. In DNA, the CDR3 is TGCGCCAGCATCAGCGGACGGTTATATAGCAATCAGCCCCAGCATTTT.

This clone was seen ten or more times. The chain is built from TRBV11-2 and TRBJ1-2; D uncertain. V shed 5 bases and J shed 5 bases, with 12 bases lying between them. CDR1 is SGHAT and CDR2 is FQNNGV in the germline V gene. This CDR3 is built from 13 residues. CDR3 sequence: CASSPATGYGYTF. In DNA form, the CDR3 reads TGTGCCAGCAGCCCGGCCACCGGGTATGGCTACACCTTC. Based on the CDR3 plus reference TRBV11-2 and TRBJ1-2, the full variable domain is EAGVAQSPRYKIIEKRQSVAFWCNPISGHATLYWYQQILGQGPKLLIQFQNNGVVDDSQLPKDRFSAERLKGVDSTLKIQPAKLEDSAVYLCASSPATGYGYTFGSGTRLTVV.

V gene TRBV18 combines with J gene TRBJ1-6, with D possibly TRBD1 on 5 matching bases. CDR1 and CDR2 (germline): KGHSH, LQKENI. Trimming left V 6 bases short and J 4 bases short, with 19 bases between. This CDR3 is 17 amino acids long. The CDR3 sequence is CASSINPTAGYNSPLHF. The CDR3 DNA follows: TGTGCCAGCTCCATTAACCCGACAGCAGGGTATAATTCACCCCTCCACTTT.

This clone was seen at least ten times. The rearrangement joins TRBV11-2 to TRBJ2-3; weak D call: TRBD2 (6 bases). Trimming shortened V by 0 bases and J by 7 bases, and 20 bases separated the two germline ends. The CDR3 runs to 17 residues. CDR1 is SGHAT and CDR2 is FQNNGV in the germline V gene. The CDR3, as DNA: TGTGCCAGCAGCTTAGACACTAGCCACCCGACAAGAAATACGCAGTATTTT. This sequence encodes CASSLDTSHPTRNTQYF.

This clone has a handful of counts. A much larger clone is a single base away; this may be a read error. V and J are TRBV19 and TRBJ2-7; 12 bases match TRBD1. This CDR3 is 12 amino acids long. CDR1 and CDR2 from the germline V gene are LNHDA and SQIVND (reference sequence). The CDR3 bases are TGTGCCAGTGGGGACAGGGGGCGCGAGCAGTGCTTC. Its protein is CASGDRGREQCF. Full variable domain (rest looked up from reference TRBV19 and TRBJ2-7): DGGITQSPKYLFRKEGQNVTLSCEQNLNHDAMYWYRQDPGQGLRLIYYSQIVNDFQKGDIAEGYSVSREKKESFPLTVTSAQKNPTAFYLCASGDRGREQCFGPGTRLTVT.

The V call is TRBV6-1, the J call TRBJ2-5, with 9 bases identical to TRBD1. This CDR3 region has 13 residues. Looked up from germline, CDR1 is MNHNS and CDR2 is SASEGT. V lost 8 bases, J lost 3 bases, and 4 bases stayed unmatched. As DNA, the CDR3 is TGTGCCAGCGGGACAGGGCGGGAAGAGACCCAGTACTTC. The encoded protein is CASGTGREETQYF.

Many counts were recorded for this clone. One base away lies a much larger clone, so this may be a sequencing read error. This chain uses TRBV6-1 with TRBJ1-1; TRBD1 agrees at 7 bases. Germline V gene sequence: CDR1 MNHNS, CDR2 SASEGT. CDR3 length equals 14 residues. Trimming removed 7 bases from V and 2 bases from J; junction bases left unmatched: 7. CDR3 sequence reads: CASNYGTANTEAFF. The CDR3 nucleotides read TGTGCCAGCAATTATGGGACAGCAAACACTGAAGCTTTCTTT.

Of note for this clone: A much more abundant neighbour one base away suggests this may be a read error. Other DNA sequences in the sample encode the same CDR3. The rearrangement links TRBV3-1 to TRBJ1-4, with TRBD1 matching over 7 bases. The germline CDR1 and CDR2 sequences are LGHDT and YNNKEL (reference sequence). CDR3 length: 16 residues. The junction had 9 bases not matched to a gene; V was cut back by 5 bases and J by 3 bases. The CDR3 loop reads CASSDTGVPANEKLFF. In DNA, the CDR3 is TGTGCCAGCAGCGACACAGGGGTCCCGGCTAATGAAAAACTGTTTTTT.

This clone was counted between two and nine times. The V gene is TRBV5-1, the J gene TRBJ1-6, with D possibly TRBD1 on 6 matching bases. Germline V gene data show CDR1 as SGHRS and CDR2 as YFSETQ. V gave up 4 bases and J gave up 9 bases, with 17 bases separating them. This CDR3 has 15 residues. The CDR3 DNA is TGCGCCAGCAGCCTAGGGGGGATCAAGGGTTCACCCCTCCACTTT. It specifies CASSLGGIKGSPLHF.

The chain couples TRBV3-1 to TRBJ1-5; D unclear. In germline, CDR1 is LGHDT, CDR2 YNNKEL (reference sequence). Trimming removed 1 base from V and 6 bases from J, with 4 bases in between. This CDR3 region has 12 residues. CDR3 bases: TGTGCCAGCAGCCAAGCGAGTCAGCCCCAGCATTTT. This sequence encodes CASSQASQPQHF.

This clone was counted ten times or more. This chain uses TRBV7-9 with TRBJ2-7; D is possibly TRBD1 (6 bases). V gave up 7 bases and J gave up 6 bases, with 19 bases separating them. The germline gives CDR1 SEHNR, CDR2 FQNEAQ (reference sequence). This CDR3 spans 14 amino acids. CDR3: CASTLGHPSVEQYF. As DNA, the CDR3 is TGTGCCAGCACGTTGGGACATCCTTCCGTCGAGCAGTACTTC.

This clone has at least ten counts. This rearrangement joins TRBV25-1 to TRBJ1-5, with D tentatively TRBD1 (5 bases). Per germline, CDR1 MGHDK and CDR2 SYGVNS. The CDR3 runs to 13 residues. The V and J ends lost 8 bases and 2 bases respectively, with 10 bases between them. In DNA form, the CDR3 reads TGTGCCAGCTCGCGAGGGGGCAATCAGCCCCAGCATTTT. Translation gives CASSRGGNQPQHF.

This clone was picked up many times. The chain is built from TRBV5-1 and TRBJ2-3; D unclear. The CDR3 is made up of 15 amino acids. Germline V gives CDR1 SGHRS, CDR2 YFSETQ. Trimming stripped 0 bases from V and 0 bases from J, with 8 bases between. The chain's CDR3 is CASSLVGQSTDTQYF. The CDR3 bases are TGCGCCAGCAGCTTGGTGGGCCAGAGCACAGATACGCAGTATTTT.

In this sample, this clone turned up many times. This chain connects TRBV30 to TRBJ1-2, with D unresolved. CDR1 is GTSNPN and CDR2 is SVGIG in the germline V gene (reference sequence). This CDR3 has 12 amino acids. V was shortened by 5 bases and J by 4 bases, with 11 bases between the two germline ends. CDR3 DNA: TGTGCCTGGGCAGAATACAGCTATGGCTACACCTTC. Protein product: CAWAEYSYGYTF.

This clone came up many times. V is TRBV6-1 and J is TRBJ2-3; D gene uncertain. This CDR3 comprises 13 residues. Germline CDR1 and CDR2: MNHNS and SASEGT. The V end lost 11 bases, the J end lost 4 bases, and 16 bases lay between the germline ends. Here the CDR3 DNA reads TGTGCCGTGGGAAGGGTTAATCCAGATACGCAGTATTTT. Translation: CAVGRVNPDTQYF.

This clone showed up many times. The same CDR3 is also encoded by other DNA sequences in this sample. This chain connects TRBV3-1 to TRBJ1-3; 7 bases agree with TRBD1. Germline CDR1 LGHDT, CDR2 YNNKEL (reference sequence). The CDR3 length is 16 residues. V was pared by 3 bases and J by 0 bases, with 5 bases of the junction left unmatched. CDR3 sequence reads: CASSQGGQVSGNTIYF. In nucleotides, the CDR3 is TGTGCCAGCAGCCAGGGCGGACAGGTCTCTGGAAACACCATATATTTT. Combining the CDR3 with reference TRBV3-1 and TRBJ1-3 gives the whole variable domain DTAVSQTPKYLVTQMGNDKSIKCEQNLGHDTMYWYKQDSKKFLKIMFSYNNKELIINETVPNRFSPKSPDKAHLNLHINSLELGDSAVYFCASSQGGQVSGNTIYFGEGSWLTVV.

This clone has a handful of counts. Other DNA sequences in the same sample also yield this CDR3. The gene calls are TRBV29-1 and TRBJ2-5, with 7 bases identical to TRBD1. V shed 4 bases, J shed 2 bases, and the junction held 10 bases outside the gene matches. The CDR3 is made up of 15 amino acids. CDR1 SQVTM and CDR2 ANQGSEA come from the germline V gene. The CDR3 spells CSVAFTGQLQETQYF. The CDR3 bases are TGCAGCGTTGCATTTACGGGACAGCTACAAGAGACCCAGTACTTC.

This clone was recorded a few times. The CDR3 DNA sequence: TGTGCCAGCAGTGAAACCATAAGTCCTTCACCCCTCCACTTT. Translating it yields CASSETISPSPLHF. The V call is TRBV2, the J call TRBJ1-6; D uncertain. Per the germline V gene, CDR1 is SNHLY and CDR2 is FYNNEI. This CDR3 region has 14 residues. The V and J ends lost 2 bases and 9 bases respectively, with 11 bases between them.

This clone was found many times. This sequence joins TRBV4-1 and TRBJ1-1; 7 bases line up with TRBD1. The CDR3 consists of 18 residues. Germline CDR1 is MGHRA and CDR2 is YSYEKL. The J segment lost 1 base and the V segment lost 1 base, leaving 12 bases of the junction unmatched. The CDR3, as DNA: TGCGCCAGCAGCCAAGCGGGTAGGGGGCGCGGGAGGAACACTGAAGCTTTCTTT. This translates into CASSQAGRGRGRNTEAFF.

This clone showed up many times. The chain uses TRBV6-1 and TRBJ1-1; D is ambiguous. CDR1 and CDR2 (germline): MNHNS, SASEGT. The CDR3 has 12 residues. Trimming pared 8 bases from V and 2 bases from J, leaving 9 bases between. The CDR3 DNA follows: TGTGCCAGCCGCCACTTAAACACTGAAGCTTTCTTT. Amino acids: CASRHLNTEAFF.

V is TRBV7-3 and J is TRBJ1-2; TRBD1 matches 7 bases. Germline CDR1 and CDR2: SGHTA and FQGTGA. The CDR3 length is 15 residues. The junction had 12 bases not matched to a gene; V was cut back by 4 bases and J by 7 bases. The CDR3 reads CASSSQGQNQGGYTF. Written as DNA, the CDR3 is TGTGCCAGCAGCTCCCAGGGACAGAATCAGGGTGGCTACACCTTC.

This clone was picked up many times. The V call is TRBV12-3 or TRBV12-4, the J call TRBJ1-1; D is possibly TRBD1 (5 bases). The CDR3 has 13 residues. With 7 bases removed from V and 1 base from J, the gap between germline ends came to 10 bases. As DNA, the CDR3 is TGTGCCAGCACCGGGACCACGAACACTGAAGCTTTCTTT. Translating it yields CASTGTTNTEAFF.

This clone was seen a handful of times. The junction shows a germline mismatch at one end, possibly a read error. CDR3 coding DNA: TGTTCCAGCAAGGCGGCGTTATCCCACTCCTACGAGCAGTACTTC. Translated: CSSKAALSHSYEQYF. The chain employs TRBV2 and TRBJ2-7; D is ambiguous. Looked up from germline, CDR1 is SNHLY and CDR2 is FYNNEI. The CDR3 consists of 15 residues.

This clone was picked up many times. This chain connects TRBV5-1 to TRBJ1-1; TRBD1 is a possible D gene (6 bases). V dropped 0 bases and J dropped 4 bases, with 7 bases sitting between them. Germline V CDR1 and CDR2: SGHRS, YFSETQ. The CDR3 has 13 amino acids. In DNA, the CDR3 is TGCGCCAGCAGCTTGGGAGGGGGCACTGAAGCTTTCTTT. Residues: CASSLGGGTEAFF.